A selection of T cell receptor beta chains follows, all from one sample in a study of T cells in Graves' hyperthyroidism and ophthalmopathy. A single record per CDR3 protein comes from TCRdb applying MiXCR to the multiplex PCR reads. The top ten hold approximately 40% of the sample, which has approximately 220,000 distinct CDR3 sequences, approximately 16% seen once. Sequenced input: blood. The receptors were gathered from a middle-aged man with Graves' hyperthyroidism. CDR3s include the opening cysteine and the closing phenylalanine or tryptophan. D genes are given only for firm matches. Size values are once, few and many counts, or a class for expanded clones, and some rows have none.

few	.	TRBV19	12	TRBJ2-5	TGTGCCAGTAGTGTGTGGGGGGAGACCCAGTACTTC	CASSVWGETQYF
.	.	TRBV27	14	TRBJ1-2	TGTGCCAGCAGTTTATCGAGGGGTCCCCATGGCTACACCTTC	CASSLSRGPHGYTF
many	.	TRBV7-2	15	TRBJ2-7	TGTGCCAGCAGCCTCTTGGGGGGAATGGCCTACGAGCAGTACTTC	CASSLLGGMAYEQYF
many	.	TRBV6-1	12	TRBJ1-5	TGTGCCACCACCTTTGGTAGTCAGCCCCAGCATTTT	CATTFGSQPQHF
.	TRBD1	TRBV7-8	16	TRBJ1-5	TGTGCCAGCAGCCTCGGACAGGGTTATAGCAATCAGCCCCAGCATTTT	CASSLGQGYSNQPQHF
few	.	TRBV28	18	TRBJ1-5	TGTGCCAGCAGTTCTCTACTTCCGGGGGCTGGGAGCAATCAGCCCCAGCATTTT	CASSSLLPGAGSNQPQHF
.	TRBD2	TRBV11-2	15	TRBJ2-7	TGTGCCAGCACCCGGTCGGGACTAGCGGGCTACGAGCAGTACTTC	CASTRSGLAGYEQYF
few	TRBD2	TRBV20-1	16	TRBJ2-6	TGCAGTGCTAGACGGGAGGAGACCTCTGGGGCCAACGTCCTGACTTTC	CSARREETSGANVLTF
many	.	TRBV7-8	15	TRBJ1-2	TGTGCCAGCAGCTTAGACCAGGGAGTAAACTATGGCTACACCTTC	CASSLDQGVNYGYTF
many	TRBD2	TRBV24-1	18	TRBJ2-1	TGTGCCACCAGTGATTTACCCGGGACTAGCGGTTCCTACAATGAGCAGTTCTTC	CATSDLPGTSGSYNEQFF
many	.	TRBV28	15	TRBJ1-1	TGTGCCAGCAGTTTCTCTAAAGGACAGAGAAGTGAAGCTTTCTTT	CASSFSKGQRSEAFF
many	.	TRBV6-2/TRBV6-3	14	TRBJ1-1	TGTGCCAGCAGGCAACTGGATTATAAGGCTGAAGCTTTCTTT	CASRQLDYKAEAFF
.	TRBD1	TRBV7-9	14	TRBJ1-2	TGTGCCAGCAGCGGGACAGGGTTTGCCTATGGCTACACCTTC	CASSGTGFAYGYTF
many	TRBD1	TRBV5-1	15	TRBJ2-7	TGCGCCAGCAGCTTGGAAGTTACAGGGGGATATGGGCAGTACTTC	CASSLEVTGGYGQYF
many	.	TRBV24-1	12	TRBJ2-3	TGTGCCACCGCGGAGGGGGCGATAAGGCAGTATTTT	CATAEGAIRQYF
few	TRBD1	TRBV4-2	13	TRBJ2-7	TGTGCCAGCAGCCAAGGGGACAGATCCGAGCAGTACTTC	CASSQGDRSEQYF
many	TRBD1	TRBV7-9	16	TRBJ2-2	TGTGCCAGCAGCTCTTCCGGGACAGGGGCCACCGGGGAGCTGTTTTTT	CASSSSGTGATGELFF
.	.	TRBV27	12	TRBJ2-1	TGTGCCAGCAGTCTCATCGGTAGGGAGCAGTTCTTC	CASSLIGREQFF
many	TRBD1	TRBV28	12	TRBJ1-1	TGTGCCAGCGGCAGGGGGGGCATAGAAGCTTTCTTT	CASGRGGIEAFF
many	.	TRBV10-3	14	TRBJ2-5	TGTGCCATCAGTGATAGGACAAGCCAAGAGACCCAGTACTTC	CAISDRTSQETQYF
many	.	TRBV2	13	TRBJ1-5	TGTGCCAGCAGTGAAGCCTTAGATCAGCCCCAGCATTTT	CASSEALDQPQHF
many	.	TRBV2	16	TRBJ2-3	TGTGCCAGCAGTGAGTCGGGGGGCCCCCGGGGAGATACGCAGTATTTT	CASSESGGPRGDTQYF
.	.	TRBV11-2	15	TRBJ2-7	TGTGCCAGCAGCCCGACAGGGAGGATTCCCTACGAGCAGTACTTC	CASSPTGRIPYEQYF
many	.	TRBV30	12	TRBJ1-1	TGTGCCTGGAGCCCTCAGCTGAGTGAAGCTTTCTTT	CAWSPQLSEAFF
.	.	TRBV7-9	15	TRBJ2-6	TGTGCCAGCAGTACCGTGGACGGCAGGGCCAACGTCCTGACTTTC	CASSTVDGRANVLTF
once	TRBD2	TRBV7-9	14	TRBJ2-7	TGTGCCAGCAGCAGTAGCGGGAGGCCTTACGAGCAGTACTTC	CASSSSGRPYEQYF
.	TRBD1	TRBV7-2	14	TRBJ1-2	TGTGCCAGCAGCCCGGACAGGAGTGCCTATGGCTACACCTTC	CASSPDRSAYGYTF
.	.	TRBV9	17	TRBJ1-1	TGTGCCAGCGGCGTAGTGGCAGGGCATGTTGGGGCCACTGAAGCTTTCTTT	CASGVVAGHVGATEAFF
.	.	TRBV2	13	TRBJ1-2	TGTGCCAGCAGTGCCAGGGAATCCTATGGCTACACCTTC	CASSARESYGYTF
many	TRBD2	TRBV27	18	TRBJ2-7	TGTGCCAGCAGTTCCCGGACTAGCGGGGCTTTCAGCTCCTACGAGCAGTACTTC	CASSSRTSGAFSSYEQYF
many	TRBD1	TRBV28	14	TRBJ2-1	TGTGCCAGCAGCCCACTGGACAGGGACAATGAGCAGTTCTTC	CASSPLDRDNEQFF
many	TRBD2	TRBV19	18	TRBJ2-1	TGTGCCAGTAGTATAGATAGGGCTAGCGGGGGGTTCTACAATGAGCAGTTCTTC	CASSIDRASGGFYNEQFF